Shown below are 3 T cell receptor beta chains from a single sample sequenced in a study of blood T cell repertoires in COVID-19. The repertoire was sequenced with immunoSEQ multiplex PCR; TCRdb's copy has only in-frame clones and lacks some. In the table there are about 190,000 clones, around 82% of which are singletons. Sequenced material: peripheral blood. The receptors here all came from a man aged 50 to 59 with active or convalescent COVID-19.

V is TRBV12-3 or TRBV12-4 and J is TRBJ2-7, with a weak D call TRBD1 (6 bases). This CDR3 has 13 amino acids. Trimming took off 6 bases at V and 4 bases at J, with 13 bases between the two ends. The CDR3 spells CASSTGTPYEQYF. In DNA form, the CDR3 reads TGTGCCAGCAGCACCGGGACACCTTACGAGCAGTACTTC.

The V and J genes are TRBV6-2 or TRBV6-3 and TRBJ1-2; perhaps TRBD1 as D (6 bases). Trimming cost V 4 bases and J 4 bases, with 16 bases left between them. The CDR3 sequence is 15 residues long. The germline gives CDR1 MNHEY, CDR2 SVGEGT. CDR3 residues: CASSLQGDNVYGYTF. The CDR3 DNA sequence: TGTGCCAGCAGTTTACAGGGCGATAACGTCTATGGCTACACCTTC.

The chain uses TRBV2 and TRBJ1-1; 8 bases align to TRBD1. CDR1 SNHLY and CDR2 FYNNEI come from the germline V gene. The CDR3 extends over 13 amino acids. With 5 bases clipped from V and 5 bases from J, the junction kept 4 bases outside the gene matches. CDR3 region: CASSSTGETEAFF. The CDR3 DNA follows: TGTGCCAGCAGTTCGACAGGGGAAACTGAAGCTTTCTTT.